This entry describes one T cell receptor (beta chain). The CDR3 loop spans 14 amino acids. Trimming took 6 bases from V and 2 from J; bases not matched to a gene: 6. Germline V lookup: CDR1 LNHDA, CDR2 SQIVND (reference sequence). This sample was taken from a study of blood T cell repertoires in COVID-19. Looking at the study overall: Sources were T cells, B-cell-depleted T cells, or PBMCs; the material itself was cDNA or gDNA.

Assay used: immunoSEQ multiplex PCR; TCRdb lists only in-frame clones, some missing. The repertoire holds some 350,000 clones, with roughly 89% as singletons. The specimen was peripheral blood. The V call is TRBV19, the J call TRBJ2-7; 8 bases fit TRBD1. This clonotype was obtained from a man aged 18 to 29 with active or convalescent COVID-19. CDR3 sequence reads: CASRRTGTTYEQYF. The CDR3 region has the DNA TGTGCCAGTAGAAGGACAGGGACGACCTACGAGCAGTACTTC.